The rows below give T cell receptor beta chains drawn from one sample of a study of cytomegalovirus exposure and HLA in healthy donors. Sequencing was performed with immunoSEQ multiplex PCR; in TCRdb, only in-frame clones are kept and a portion is missing. The sample consists of 90,000 to 140,000 clones, roughly three quarters of them appearing once. Sequences were obtained from PBMCs. These receptors were collected from a man aged 25 to 45 in good health and CMV-seronegative. Each CDR3 is given with its conserved first and last residue. A D gene is named only where the DNA matches it firmly. For some rows the clone size is stated as once, few or many, or as a class when expanded; others skip it.

TRBV6-5	14	.	.	TRBJ1-1	TGTGCCAGCAGCCCAACAGGGCGACGGACTGAAGCTTTCTTT	CASSPTGRRTEAFF
TRBV4-3	14	once	TRBD1	TRBJ1-1	TGCGCCAGCAGCCGCCAGACAGGGAGCACTGAAGCTTTCTTT	CASSRQTGSTEAFF
TRBV6-5	12	.	.	TRBJ2-7	TGTGCCAGCAGCGACTGGCGTTACGAGCAGTACTTC	CASSDWRYEQYF
TRBV4-3	16	.	.	TRBJ2-4	TGCGCCAGCAGCCAAGATTTATCGGCAGGGAAAAACATTCAGTACTTC	CASSQDLSAGKNIQYF
TRBV9	13	few	.	TRBJ2-7	TGTGCCAGCAGCGTAGACTCAAGGGGAGAGCAGTACTTC	CASSVDSRGEQYF
TRBV7-2	14	.	TRBD1	TRBJ1-2	TGTGCCAGCAGCACATACAGGGGGCTGGGAGGCTACACCTTC	CASSTYRGLGGYTF
TRBV5-1	15	.	.	TRBJ2-4	TGCGCCAGCAGCACAGGCATGTTACAAAAGGATATTCAGTACTTC	CASSTGMLQKDIQYF
TRBV18	16	.	TRBD2	TRBJ2-1	TGTGCCAGCTCACCATCCAGCGGGAGCCTCTACAATGAGCAGTTCTTC	CASSPSSGSLYNEQFF
TRBV6-5	15	.	TRBD1	TRBJ2-7	TGTGCCAGCAGTTACTCGGGAGACAGGGTCTACGAGCAGTACTTC	CASSYSGDRVYEQYF
TRBV2	16	few	TRBD1	TRBJ2-6	TGTGCCAGCAGTAGGACAGGTGACTCTGGGGCCAACGTCCTGACTTTC	CASSRTGDSGANVLTF
TRBV7-3	16	.	.	TRBJ2-1	TGTGCCAGCAGCTTAACGGGAGTTAGCTCCTACAATGAGCAGTTCTTC	CASSLTGVSSYNEQFF
TRBV2	14	.	.	TRBJ1-1	TGTGCCAGCAGGGGAGGAGGGAAGATCACTGAAGCTTTCTTT	CASRGGGKITEAFF
TRBV2	15	.	TRBD1	TRBJ1-1	TGTGCCAGCAGTAGACAGGGGGCGAGAAGCACTGAAGCTTTCTTT	CASSRQGARSTEAFF
TRBV7-2	14	.	.	TRBJ2-2	TGTGCCAGCAGCCCGGGGTTAGGCACCGGGGAGCTGTTTTTT	CASSPGLGTGELFF
TRBV9	16	.	TRBD2	TRBJ2-2	TGTGCCAGCAGCGTAGAAGCGGGAGTAAGCACCGGGGAGCTGTTTTTT	CASSVEAGVSTGELFF
TRBV2	16	few	TRBD1	TRBJ2-1	TGTGCCAGCAGTTACGGAGCCGGGACAGGCCCTATAGAGCAGTTCTTC	CASSYGAGTGPIEQFF
TRBV7-8	14	.	.	TRBJ2-5	TGTGCCAGCAGCCCAGCGGGTCAACCGGAGACCCAGTACTTC	CASSPAGQPETQYF
TRBV6-1	16	.	TRBD2	TRBJ2-7	TGTGCCAGCAGTGAAGCGGGAAAGCGGGACGTCTACGAGCAGTACTTC	CASSEAGKRDVYEQYF
TRBV11-3	16	.	TRBD1	TRBJ1-3	TGTGCCAGCAGCTCCGGACAGGGGAGCTCTGGAAACACCATATATTTT	CASSSGQGSSGNTIYF
TRBV5-6	15	.	TRBD2	TRBJ2-1	TGTGCCAGCAGCTTGCAACTAGCGGGAGTAGGTGAGCAGTTCTTC	CASSLQLAGVGEQFF
TRBV11-2	19	.	.	TRBJ2-7	TGTGCCAGCAGCCCTGCGGCTAGCAGCGGGTCTCGGGGCATCCACGAGCAGTACTTC	CASSPAASSGSRGIHEQYF
TRBV11-2	17	few	TRBD2	TRBJ2-1	TGTGCCAGCAGCTTAGATGCTGGACTAGCGGGAGGAGGTGAGCAGTTCTTC	CASSLDAGLAGGGEQFF
TRBV11-3	16	.	TRBD2	TRBJ2-1	TGTGCCAGCAGCACAAGGACTAGCGGGAGTCGCTATGAGCAGTTCTTC	CASSTRTSGSRYEQFF
TRBV7-2	16	.	TRBD2	TRBJ2-7	TGTGCCAGCAGCTTAATTAACGCGGGACTAACCTACGAGCAGTACTTC	CASSLINAGLTYEQYF
TRBV11-1	14	.	TRBD1	TRBJ1-4	TGTGCCAGCAGCCCGGACAGGGAGAATGAAAAACTGTTTTTT	CASSPDRENEKLFF
TRBV6-4	16	.	.	TRBJ2-3	TGTGCCAGCAGTGATTCGGGGGGCCTTGGGACAGATACGCAGTATTTT	CASSDSGGLGTDTQYF